The source of this T cell receptor (beta chain) is a study of regulatory T cells in long-lasting Graves disease. The time point denotes: newly diagnosed GD, antithyroid drugs for less than 3 months. RNA extracted from PBMCs served as the sequencing template. A peripheral blood sample, roughly 8.5 milliliters in volume, was drawn into EDTA tubes. Building of the TCR beta libraries involved iRepertoire HTBI primers and Arm-PCR of CDR3 regions. In TCRdb, the multiplex PCR reads were re-called with MiXCR into one record per CDR3 protein. The sample carries 200,000 to 250,000 distinct CDR3 sequences, 15% to 20% recorded once. This clonotype was observed at least ten times. The same data also contributed to another study, on T cells in Graves' hyperthyroidism and ophthalmopathy.

The sample in question was peripheral blood mononuclear cells (PBMCs), obtained at new diagnosis, from a patient treated with antithyroid drugs. The receptor's source is a woman younger than 45 with Graves disease.

The CDR3 bases are TGCAGTGCTAGTGGGGTGGGCGCTTTCTTT. This gives the protein CSASGVGAFF. The gene calls are TRBV20-1 and TRBJ1-1; D uncertain. Looked up from germline, CDR1 is DFQATT and CDR2 is SNEGSKA (reference sequence). V lost 3 bases to trimming and J lost 11 bases, with 10 bases between them. The CDR3 runs to 10 residues.